The 15 T cell receptor beta chains listed next were all sequenced from one sample in a study of cytomegalovirus exposure and HLA in healthy donors. In the PCR, 60 Vbeta and 13 Jbeta primers were used. Only in-frame clones appear in the TCRdb table, and some are missing; sequencing was by immunoSEQ multiplex PCR. The profile shows some 44,000 clones, 87% of them singletons. Sequencing was performed on PBMCs. Receptors were obtained from a woman aged 40 to 50 in good health and CMV-seropositive.

This clone was recorded a few times. The chain has TRBV5-4 and TRBJ2-7; D is perhaps TRBD1 (6 bases). This CDR3 has 14 residues. The germline CDR1 and CDR2 sequences are SGHNT and YYREEE (reference sequence). Between the trimmed V and J ends, which lost 4 bases and 7 bases, there was a span of 18 bases. The DNA for the CDR3 is TGTGCCAGCAGCGTGGGATGGAGCCAGGGGGAGCAGTACTTC. Protein: CASSVGWSQGEQYF.

The chain is built from TRBV11-1 and TRBJ2-3; D call uncertain. Germline CDR1 reads SGHAT; CDR2 reads FQDESV (reference sequence). Trimming took off 3 bases at V and 2 bases at J, with 12 bases between the two ends. This CDR3 spans 15 amino acids. CDR3 sequence reads: CASSLPRTPTDTQYF. The CDR3 nucleotides read TGTGCCAGCAGCTTGCCCAGAACCCCCACAGATACGCAGTATTTT.

The chain recombines TRBV4-1 with TRBJ2-7; TRBD1 matches at 9 bases. This CDR3 spans 14 amino acids. Trimming took 3 bases from V and 2 from J; bases not matched to a gene: 2. Germline CDR1 and CDR2: MGHRA and YSYEKL. CDR3 amino acids: CASSQGQGTYEQYF. CDR3 sequence (DNA): TGCGCCAGCAGCCAGGGACAGGGAACCTACGAGCAGTACTTC.

The chain uses TRBV11-2 and TRBJ2-1, with 10 positions matching TRBD2. Looked up from germline, CDR1 is SGHAT and CDR2 is FQNNGV. The trim removed 2 bases at V and 4 bases at J, leaving 8 bases unmatched. The CDR3 sequence is 17 residues long. CDR3 sequence: CASSLSALAGLYNEQFF. For the CDR3, the DNA is TGTGCCAGCAGCTTATCGGCACTAGCGGGGTTATACAATGAGCAGTTCTTC.

The chain employs TRBV10-3 and TRBJ2-3, with TRBD2 matching 12 bases. With 6 bases clipped from V and 6 bases from J, the junction kept 1 base outside the gene matches. Per the germline V gene, CDR1 is ENHRY and CDR2 is SYGVKD. There are 13 residues in the CDR3. The CDR3 loop is CAISGLAGDTQYF. CDR3 DNA: TGTGCCATCAGCGGACTAGCGGGGGATACGCAGTATTTT.

The chain has TRBV10-2 and TRBJ2-3, with 11 positions matching TRBD2. V gave up 4 bases and J gave up 5 bases; unmatched junction bases: 5. Germline V gene sequence: CDR1 WSHSY, CDR2 SAAADI. The CDR3 loop spans 15 amino acids. As DNA, the CDR3 is TGCGCCAGCAGTGGAACTAGCGGGGGTCTAGATACGCAGTATTTT. This gives the protein CASSGTSGGLDTQYF.

V and J are TRBV4-1 and TRBJ1-1; D unresolved. This CDR3 spans 14 amino acids. Trimming stripped 4 bases from V and 4 bases from J, with 13 bases between. The germline CDR1 and CDR2 sequences are MGHRA and YSYEKL. Here the CDR3 DNA reads TGCGCCAGCAGCCGGGGAGGCTTGGGCACTGAAGCTTTCTTT. Protein: CASSRGGLGTEAFF.

The V call is TRBV30, the J call TRBJ2-7, with TRBD2 matching over 9 bases. CDR1 is GTSNPN and CDR2 is SVGIG in the germline V gene (reference sequence). The CDR3 consists of 13 residues. The V segment lost 8 bases and the J segment 4 bases; nucleotides outside the gene matches: 9. CDR3 amino acids: CARAGTSQYEQYF. DNA for the CDR3: TGTGCCAGGGCCGGGACTAGCCAGTACGAGCAGTACTTC.

The chain has TRBV4-1 and TRBJ2-3; 8 positions agree with TRBD2. V gave up 3 bases and J gave up 4 bases; unmatched junction bases: 6. The CDR3 totals 15 residues. Germline V gene data show CDR1 as MGHRA and CDR2 as YSYEKL. The CDR3 region is CASSHLAGSSDTQYF. CDR3 sequence (DNA): TGCGCCAGCAGCCATCTAGCGGGTTCTTCAGATACGCAGTATTTT.

In DNA, the CDR3 is TGTGCCAGCTCACCCCCCGGGACAGATCCTCAGCCCCAGCATTTT. Protein sequence: CASSPPGTDPQPQHF. The chain joins TRBV18 to TRBJ1-5, with TRBD1 matching over 7 bases. V was clipped by 3 bases and J by 6 bases; unmatched bases: 8. Germline-derived CDR1 and CDR2 are KGHSH and LQKENI. This CDR3 region has 15 residues.

This clone was seen a few times. The chain combines TRBV6-5 with TRBJ2-4; the match to TRBD1 covers 7 bases. Germline CDR1 reads MNHEY; CDR2 reads SVGAGI. V dropped 5 bases and J dropped 14; count of bases not matched to a gene: 12. CDR3 length equals 13 residues. The CDR3 sequence: CASSASTTGTEYF. The CDR3 DNA is TGTGCCAGCAGTGCGTCAACCACCGGGACAGAGTACTTC.

The gene calls are TRBV6-5 and TRBJ1-4, with D perhaps TRBD1 (6 bases). This CDR3 is 14 amino acids long. CDR1 MNHEY and CDR2 SVGAGI come from the germline V gene. V shed 7 bases and J shed 6 bases, with 15 bases lying between them. For the CDR3, the DNA is TGTGCCAGCAAAGATCAGGGGTGGGATGAAAAACTGTTTTTT. Protein product: CASKDQGWDEKLFF.

CDR3 sequence (DNA): TGTGCCACCAGCAGTCCTTTAGGACAGGGGATGGCCGGGGAGCTGTTTTTT. It translates to CATSSPLGQGMAGELFF. The V gene is TRBV15, the J gene TRBJ2-2, with 9 bases fitting TRBD1. CDR1 and CDR2 (germline): LNHNV, YYDKDF (reference sequence). J was trimmed by 6 bases and V by 3 bases; bases with no gene match: 11. CDR3 length: 17 amino acids.

This chain links TRBV12-5 with TRBJ2-5; TRBD1 is a possible D gene (7 bases). Germline V gives CDR1 LGHNT, CDR2 FRNRAP. V dropped 6 bases and J dropped 1 base, with 12 bases sitting between them. The CDR3 extends over 14 amino acids. The CDR3 nucleotides are TGTGCTAGTGGGCGGGACAGTCGCCAAGAGACCCAGTACTTC. Its protein is CASGRDSRQETQYF.

V gene TRBV16 combines with J gene TRBJ2-3; tentative D call: TRBD1 (6 bases). The V gene's germline CDR1 is KGHSY and CDR2 FQNENV. The CDR3 spans 15 residues. Trimming removed 4 bases from V and 2 bases from J, with 13 bases in between. This CDR3 is CASSPRGGTTDTQYF. The CDR3 DNA is TGTGCCAGCAGCCCCCGAGGGGGAACCACAGATACGCAGTATTTT.